Below, 27 T cell receptor beta chains from the same sample are listed, as sequenced in a study of T cells in Graves' hyperthyroidism and ophthalmopathy. RNA transcripts yielded amplified TCR beta CDR3 regions. HTBI primers drove first-round RT-PCR of the TCR CDR3. TCRdb itself ran the multiplex PCR reads through MiXCR, one entry per CDR3 protein. Here the sample spans roughly 510,000 distinct CDR3 sequences, approximately 48% being singletons. Sequenced material: peripheral blood or thyroid tissue (not recorded which). These receptors came from an adult woman with Graves' disease, either hyperthyroidism or ophthalmopathy (not recorded which).

This clonotype was seen at least ten times. CDR3 residues: CSVGDPDRGTEAFF. CDR3 coding DNA: TGCAGCGTTGGAGACCCTGACAGGGGAACTGAAGCTTTCTTT. The chain joins TRBV29-1 to TRBJ1-1, with TRBD1 matching over 8 bases. The germline gives CDR1 SQVTM, CDR2 ANQGSEA. V lost 4 bases and J lost 5; bases outside the gene matches: 9. CDR3 length equals 14 residues.

This clonotype was counted many times. The chain carries TRBV19 and TRBJ1-5; no firm D call. V was shortened by 1 base and J by 3 bases, with 7 bases between the two germline ends. The CDR3 has 14 residues. Germline-derived CDR1 and CDR2 are LNHDA and SQIVND (reference sequence). The CDR3 reads CASSIGEANQPQHF. DNA for the CDR3: TGTGCCAGTAGTATAGGGGAAGCCAATCAGCCCCAGCATTTT.

This clonotype was counted a single time. J is TRBJ1-4 and V is TRBV20-1; unclear D gene. V was pared by 3 bases and J by 6 bases, with 14 bases between. The CDR3 covers 14 residues. The germline V gene has CDR1 DFQATT and CDR2 SNEGSKA (reference sequence). CDR3 sequence reads: CSARDPRADEKLFF. Here the CDR3 DNA reads TGCAGTGCTAGGGATCCCCGAGCGGATGAAAAACTGTTTTTT.

This clonotype was seen a single time. The chain recombines TRBV2 with TRBJ1-2; tentative D call: TRBD1 (6 bases). Germline V gene data show CDR1 as SNHLY and CDR2 as FYNNEI. V lost 3 bases to trimming and J lost 4 bases, with 9 bases between them. The CDR3 totals 13 residues. The CDR3 spells CASSDRGAYGYTF. The CDR3 DNA reads as TGTGCCAGCAGTGACCGGGGGGCCTATGGCTACACCTTC. Using reference TRBV2 and TRBJ1-2 for the parts outside the CDR3, the full variable domain is EPEVTQTPSHQVTQMGQEVILRCVPISNHLYFYWYRQILGQKVEFLVSFYNNEISEKSEIFDDQFSVERPDGSNFTLKIRSTKLEDSAMYFCASSDRGAYGYTFGSGTRLTVV.

This clonotype has at least ten counts. The chain recombines TRBV7-2 with TRBJ1-1; D might be TRBD1 (6 bases). The V end lost 1 base, the J end lost 4 bases, and 13 bases lay between the germline ends. The V gene's germline CDR1 is SGHTA and CDR2 FQGNSA. The CDR3 sequence is 15 residues long. CDR3 nucleotides: TGTGCCAGCAGCTTAGATGCAGGGGTAGGCACTGAAGCTTTCTTT. It translates to CASSLDAGVGTEAFF.

Comment on this clonotype: Germline and junction disagree at one end, which may indicate a read error. The chain couples TRBV20-1 to TRBJ2-6; no reliable D call. Germline-derived CDR1 and CDR2 are DFQATT and SNEGSKA (reference sequence). The CDR3 is 14 amino acids. This chain's CDR3 is CSAARSSGANVLTF. CDR3 DNA sequence: TGCAGTGCTGCCCGGAGCTCTGGTGCCAACGTCCTGACTTTC.

This clonotype was detected ten times or more. The chain carries TRBV7-9 and TRBJ1-1; TRBD1 agrees at 7 bases. The CDR3 consists of 14 residues. Germline V lookup: CDR1 SEHNR, CDR2 FQNEAQ (reference sequence). The trim removed 5 bases at V and 4 bases at J, leaving 7 bases unmatched. CDR3 loop: CASSQGGWGTEAFF. CDR3 coding DNA: TGTGCCAGCAGCCAGGGGGGTTGGGGCACTGAAGCTTTCTTT.

V usage is TRBV29-1 and J usage is TRBJ2-2; tentative D call: TRBD2 (7 bases). The V and J ends lost 6 bases and 7 bases respectively, with 21 bases between them. Looked up from germline, CDR1 is SQVTM and CDR2 is ANQGSEA. CDR3 length equals 15 residues. The CDR3 sequence is CSVPRRGGAGGELFF. The CDR3 DNA follows: TGCAGCGTACCGCGGAGGGGGGGCGCCGGCGGGGAGCTGTTTTTT.

This clonotype was seen many times. This chain joins TRBV2 and TRBJ1-6; 8 nucleotides line up with TRBD1. Trimming at V came to 6 bases and at J to 8 bases, leaving 6 bases not matched to a gene. CDR1 SNHLY and CDR2 FYNNEI come from the germline V gene. CDR3 length: 14 amino acids. The CDR3 loop is CASRRGQGDSPLHF. CDR3 nucleotides: TGTGCCAGCAGGCGAGGACAGGGCGATTCACCCCTCCACTTT.

This sequence joins TRBV19 and TRBJ1-2, with D tentatively TRBD1 (6 bases). V lost 5 bases and J 8 bases, leaving 18 bases between the germline ends. The CDR3 covers 14 residues. The germline gives CDR1 LNHDA, CDR2 SQIVND (reference sequence). The CDR3 region is CASSSVGQSKGYTF. The CDR3 DNA follows: TGTGCCAGTAGTTCCGTAGGACAGTCGAAGGGCTACACCTTC. Drawing the rest from reference TRBV19 and TRBJ1-2, the complete variable domain is DGGITQSPKYLFRKEGQNVTLSCEQNLNHDAMYWYRQDPGQGLRLIYYSQIVNDFQKGDIAEGYSVSREKKESFPLTVTSAQKNPTAFYLCASSSVGQSKGYTFGSGTRLTVV.

The rearrangement links TRBV20-1 to TRBJ2-3; 7 bases map to TRBD1. The CDR3 has 12 residues. The trim removed 5 bases at V and 4 bases at J, leaving 3 bases unmatched. Germline V CDR1 and CDR2: DFQATT, SNEGSKA (reference sequence). DNA for the CDR3: TGCAGTGCTCTTGACAGGGCAGATACGCAGTATTTT. Protein: CSALDRADTQYF.

This clonotype appeared many times. The rearrangement uses TRBV2 and TRBJ1-4, with D tentatively TRBD1 (5 bases). The V and J ends lost 6 bases and 0 bases respectively, with 11 bases between them. Germline CDR1 reads SNHLY; CDR2 reads FYNNEI. The CDR3 loop spans 15 amino acids. The DNA for the CDR3 is TGTGCCAGCAGCCGAGACAGAGCAACTAATGAAAAACTGTTTTTT. Its translation is CASSRDRATNEKLFF.

This chain connects TRBV7-2 to TRBJ2-2; 10 nucleotides match TRBD2. With V trimmed by 5 bases and J by 4 bases, 10 bases remained unmatched. Germline V lookup: CDR1 SGHTA, CDR2 FQGNSA. There are 17 residues in the CDR3. The CDR3: CASSILAGGGITGELFF. Here the CDR3 DNA reads TGTGCCAGCAGCATATTAGCGGGAGGAGGTATCACCGGGGAGCTGTTTTTT.

As for this clonotype: A much larger clone lies a single base off, so this may be a read error. This chain links TRBV5-1 with TRBJ1-2, with TRBD1 matching over 7 bases. The CDR3 has 13 residues. The J segment lost 6 bases and the V segment lost 2 bases, leaving 4 bases of the junction unmatched. The germline V gene encodes CDR1 SGHRS and CDR2 YFSETQ. CDR3 sequence reads: CASSLQGSDGYTF. As DNA, the CDR3 is TGCGCCAGCAGCTTACAGGGGAGCGATGGCTACACCTTC.

The V call is TRBV19, the J call TRBJ1-1; D might be TRBD1 (6 bases). Germline V lookup: CDR1 LNHDA, CDR2 SQIVND (reference sequence). Trimming took 6 bases from V and 5 from J, leaving 22 bases between them. There are 16 residues in the CDR3. CDR3 in amino acids: CASSGGAGAVGTEAFF. CDR3 bases: TGTGCCAGTAGCGGGGGTGCAGGGGCGGTTGGGACTGAAGCTTTCTTT.

This clonotype was picked up one time. The chain couples TRBV11-2 to TRBJ1-6; D possibly corresponds to TRBD1 (5 bases). The CDR3 contains 15 residues. Trimming cost V 6 bases and J 7 bases, with 16 bases left between them. From germline, CDR1 is SGHAT and CDR2 FQNNGV. The CDR3 nucleotides are TGTGCCAGCAGGCTTAGTTGGGACGGGAATTCACCCCTCCACTTT. It codes for CASRLSWDGNSPLHF.

The chain uses TRBV5-5 and TRBJ2-6, with D unclear. The germline gives CDR1 SGHKS, CDR2 YYEKEE (reference sequence). V was clipped by 0 bases and J by 1 base, with 8 bases between them. This CDR3 is 16 amino acids long. CDR3 in amino acids: CASSLDSASGANVLTF. CDR3 DNA sequence: TGTGCCAGCAGCTTGGACAGCGCGTCTGGGGCCAACGTCCTGACTTTC.

This clonotype was observed many times. This sequence joins TRBV24-1 and TRBJ2-7; D perhaps matches TRBD2 (6 bases). Trimming took off 9 bases at V and 3 bases at J, with 11 bases between the two ends. The length of the CDR3 is 12 residues. Germline-derived CDR1 and CDR2 are KGHDR and SFDVKD. CDR3 in amino acids: CATAGPNYEQYF. The CDR3 region has the DNA TGTGCCACCGCGGGACCGAACTACGAGCAGTACTTC.

This clonotype was counted ten times or more. The V gene is TRBV20-1, the J gene TRBJ1-3, with no clear D. This CDR3 is built from 12 residues. The V gene's germline CDR1 is DFQATT and CDR2 SNEGSKA (reference sequence). V was shortened by 1 base and J by 8 bases, with 9 bases between the two germline ends. As DNA, the CDR3 is TGCAGTGCTAGAGCCCCTGGGGACACCATATATTTT. Translated, it gives CSARAPGDTIYF.

This rearrangement joins TRBV20-1 to TRBJ1-2, with D tentatively TRBD1 (6 bases). The V end lost 5 bases, the J end lost 6 bases, and 28 bases lay between the germline ends. This CDR3 is built from 17 residues. Germline V CDR1 and CDR2: DFQATT, SNEGSKA (reference sequence). CDR3 protein: CSAPASGHTPWDDGYTF. CDR3 DNA sequence: TGCAGTGCTCCAGCCTCGGGACACACGCCTTGGGACGATGGCTACACCTTC.

This clonotype was counted ten times or more. The chain is built from TRBV6-5 and TRBJ1-1; no firm D call. V was cut by 8 bases and J by 1 base, with 11 bases left in between. The CDR3 loop spans 13 amino acids. Germline CDR1 and CDR2: MNHEY and SVGAGI. CDR3 protein: CASRNGKNTEAFF. As DNA, the CDR3 is TGTGCCAGCCGAAACGGGAAGAACACTGAAGCTTTCTTT.

The chain has TRBV7-9 and TRBJ1-2; D gene unclear. This CDR3 comprises 15 residues. With 1 base removed from V and 4 bases from J, the gap between germline ends came to 13 bases. The germline V gene encodes CDR1 SEHNR and CDR2 FQNEAQ (reference sequence). The CDR3 sequence: CASSLDSSGSYGYTF. CDR3 nucleotide sequence: TGTGCCAGCAGCTTAGACAGCTCCGGAAGCTATGGCTACACCTTC.

This clonotype was counted ten times or more. The chain links TRBV7-2 to TRBJ1-1; D not resolved. Germline V CDR1 and CDR2: SGHTA, FQGNSA. The CDR3 loop spans 13 amino acids. The V gene lost 4 bases and the J gene lost 10 bases, with 16 bases spanning the gap. CDR3 sequence (DNA): TGTGCCAGCAGCTCCCTTGCGACCCTCGGAGCTTTCTTT. Amino acids: CASSSLATLGAFF.

This clonotype was seen repeatedly, ten times or more. This chain joins TRBV30 and TRBJ1-2; D not certain. There are 14 residues in the CDR3. Per germline, CDR1 GTSNPN and CDR2 SVGIG (reference sequence). Deletions cut 0 bases from V and 4 bases from J, with 12 bases between. The CDR3 coding sequence is TGTGCCTGGAGTGTATTCGGGTCCCTCTATGGCTACACCTTC. This codes for CAWSVFGSLYGYTF.

The chain links TRBV6-5 to TRBJ2-7; 9 bases agree with TRBD1. Germline CDR1 is MNHEY and CDR2 is SVGAGI. V dropped 6 bases and J dropped 5; count of bases not matched to a gene: 5. The CDR3 totals 13 residues. The CDR3 loop reads CASRDRGAHEQYF. The CDR3 DNA sequence: TGTGCCAGCAGGGACAGGGGTGCCCACGAGCAGTACTTC.

The sample holds many counts of this clonotype. The V and J genes are TRBV20-1 and TRBJ1-5, with unresolved D. The CDR3 is made up of 14 amino acids. From germline, CDR1 is DFQATT and CDR2 SNEGSKA (reference sequence). The V and J ends lost 6 bases and 3 bases respectively, with 15 bases between them. The CDR3, as DNA: TGCAGTGCCACCCCTTGGGGATCCAATCAGCCCCAGCATTTT. Its translation is CSATPWGSNQPQHF.

This rearrangement joins TRBV7-2 to TRBJ2-7, with a possible D match to TRBD2 (5 bases). CDR3 length: 14 amino acids. The V end lost 5 bases, the J end lost 6 bases, and 17 bases lay between the germline ends. Germline lookup yields CDR1 SGHTA and CDR2 FQGNSA. DNA of the CDR3: TGTGCCAGCAGCCCCCCCAACCTCCGGGGCGAGCAGTACTTC. Amino acid sequence: CASSPPNLRGEQYF.